This TCR beta chain was obtained from a study of T cell changes during pregnancy in multiple sclerosis. The germline V gene encodes CDR1 SGHNT and CDR2 YYREEE (reference sequence). The trim removed 4 bases at V and 0 bases at J, leaving 6 bases unmatched. CDR3 length: 17 residues. TCRdb keeps only in-frame clones here, not all; method: immunoSEQ multiplex PCR. The repertoire holds roughly 45,000 clones, with around 93% as singletons. The J gene is TRBJ2-1, the V gene TRBV5-4; the match to TRBD1 covers 11 bases. The clonotype was recovered from a female donor with multiple sclerosis, enrolled in a pregnancy study. Sequenced here: CD8+ T cells from peripheral blood mononuclear cells, sampled after pregnancy. Here the CDR3 DNA reads TGTGCCAGCAGCGGGACCGGGACAGGGGGCTCCTACAATGAGCAGTTCTTC. This sequence encodes CASSGTGTGGSYNEQFF.